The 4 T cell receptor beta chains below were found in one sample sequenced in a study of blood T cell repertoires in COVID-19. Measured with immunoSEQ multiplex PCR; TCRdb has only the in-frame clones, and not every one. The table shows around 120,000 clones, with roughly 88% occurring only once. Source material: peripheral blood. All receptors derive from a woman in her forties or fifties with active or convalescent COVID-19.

The CDR3: CASRQRVEDEQYF. The CDR3 DNA reads TGTGCCAGCAGACAGCGGGTCGAGGACGAGCAGTACTTC. The chain recombines TRBV6-5 with TRBJ2-7, with D perhaps TRBD2 (6 bases). The CDR3 loop spans 13 amino acids. Germline CDR1 is MNHEY and CDR2 is SVGAGI. Trimming shortened V by 6 bases and J by 5 bases, and 14 bases separated the two germline ends.

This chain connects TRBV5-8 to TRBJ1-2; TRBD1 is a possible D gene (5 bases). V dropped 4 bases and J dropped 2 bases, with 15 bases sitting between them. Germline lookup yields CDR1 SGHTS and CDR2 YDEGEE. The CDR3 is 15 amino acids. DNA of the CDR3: TGTGCCAGCAGCCGACCCCTCCAGGGCAACTATGGCTACACCTTC. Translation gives CASSRPLQGNYGYTF.

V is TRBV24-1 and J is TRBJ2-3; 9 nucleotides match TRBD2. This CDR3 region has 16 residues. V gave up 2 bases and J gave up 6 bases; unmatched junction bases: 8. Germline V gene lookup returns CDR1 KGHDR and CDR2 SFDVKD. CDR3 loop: CATSDSLAGARDTQYF. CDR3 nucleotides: TGTGCCACCAGTGATTCCTTAGCGGGAGCTCGGGATACGCAGTATTTT.

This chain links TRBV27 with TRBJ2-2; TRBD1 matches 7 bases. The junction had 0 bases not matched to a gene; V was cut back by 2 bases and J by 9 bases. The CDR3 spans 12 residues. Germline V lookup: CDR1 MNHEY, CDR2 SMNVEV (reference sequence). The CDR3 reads CASSLRGRELFF. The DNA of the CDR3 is TGTGCCAGCAGTTTAAGGGGGCGGGAGCTGTTTTTT.